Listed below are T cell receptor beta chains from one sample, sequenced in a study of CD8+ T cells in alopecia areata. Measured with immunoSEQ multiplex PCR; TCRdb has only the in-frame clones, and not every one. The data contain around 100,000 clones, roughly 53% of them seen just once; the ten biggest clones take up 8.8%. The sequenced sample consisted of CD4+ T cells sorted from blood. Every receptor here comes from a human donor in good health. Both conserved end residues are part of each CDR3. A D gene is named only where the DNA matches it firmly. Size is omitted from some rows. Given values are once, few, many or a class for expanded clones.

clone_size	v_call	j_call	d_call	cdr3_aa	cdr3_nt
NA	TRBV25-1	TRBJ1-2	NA	CASSESTAYYGYTF	TGTGCCAGCAGTGAATCAACGGCATACTATGGCTACACCTTC
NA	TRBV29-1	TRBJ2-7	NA	CSVGLDGYEQYF	TGCAGCGTTGGACTGGACGGCTACGAGCAGTACTTC
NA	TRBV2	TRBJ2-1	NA	CASNGGTLNNEQFF	TGTGCCAGCAATGGGGGGACATTGAACAATGAGCAGTTCTTC
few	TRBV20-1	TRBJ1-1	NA	CSAKTQGTTFF	TGCAGTGCTAAGACCCAAGGTACAACTTTCTTT
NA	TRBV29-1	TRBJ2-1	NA	CSVGGSNYNEQFF	TGCAGCGTTGGAGGCAGTAACTACAATGAGCAGTTCTTC
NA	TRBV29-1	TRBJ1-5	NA	CSATTGGNQPQHF	TGCAGCGCCACGACAGGAGGGAATCAGCCCCAGCATTTT
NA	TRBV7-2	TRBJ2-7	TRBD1	CASSSRWTGGYEQYF	TGTGCCAGCAGCTCCAGATGGACAGGCGGGTACGAGCAGTACTTC
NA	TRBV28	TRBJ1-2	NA	CASSLSDSNYGYTF	TGTGCCAGCAGTTTGAGTGACAGTAACTATGGCTACACCTTC
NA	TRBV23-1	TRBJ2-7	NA	CASSQSRGYEQYF	TGCGCCAGCAGTCAATCGAGGGGCTACGAGCAGTACTTC
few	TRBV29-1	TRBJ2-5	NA	CSVPDSQETQYF	TGCAGCGTTCCGGACAGCCAAGAGACCCAGTACTTC
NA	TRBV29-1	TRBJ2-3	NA	CSVTFGIGGPDTQYF	TGCAGCGTCACTTTCGGGATTGGGGGGCCAGATACGCAGTATTTT
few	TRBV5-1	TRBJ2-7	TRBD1	CASSFSSGTVVYEQYF	TGCGCCAGCAGCTTCTCGTCCGGGACAGTAGTCTACGAGCAGTACTTC
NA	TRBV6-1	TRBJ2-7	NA	CASSERPASSSYEQYF	TGTGCCAGCAGTGAACGGCCGGCATCAAGCTCCTACGAGCAGTACTTC
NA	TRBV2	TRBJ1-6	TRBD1	CASSSTGTGETPLHF	TGTGCCAGCAGTTCAACCGGGACAGGGGAAACACCCCTCCACTTT
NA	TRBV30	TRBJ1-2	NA	CAWSVLEIQTRYGYTF	TGTGCCTGGAGTGTACTCGAGATCCAAACGAGGTATGGCTACACCTTC
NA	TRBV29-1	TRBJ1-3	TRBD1	CSAEDRGRSGNTIYF	TGCAGCGCTGAGGACAGGGGCCGCTCTGGAAACACCATATATTTT
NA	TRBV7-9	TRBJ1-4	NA	CASSLGLATNEKLFF	TGTGCCAGCAGCTTAGGCCTGGCAACTAATGAAAAACTGTTTTTT